A selection of T cell receptor beta chains follows, all from one sample in a study of blood T cell repertoires in COVID-19. Clones were read by immunoSEQ multiplex PCR, and TCRdb kept only the in-frame ones, dropping some. The sample yields some 80,000 clones, about four fifths seen once. Material for sequencing was peripheral blood. The receptors derive from a woman older than 75 with active or convalescent COVID-19. CDR3s include the opening cysteine and the closing phenylalanine or tryptophan. The order of the fields is CDR3 protein, V gene, J gene.

CASSPTRAGPNYNSPLHF	TRBV6-2/TRBV6-3	TRBJ1-6
CASSHSGQAYEQYF	TRBV7-2	TRBJ2-7
CASSGGSNNEQFF	TRBV5-1	TRBJ2-1
CASSTTLDQKLFF	TRBV5-1	TRBJ1-4
CASSKQGSGYTF	TRBV6-5	TRBJ1-2
CASSPGTSGSYEQYF	TRBV4-1	TRBJ2-7
CASSQDYRTSGRGSYNEQFF	TRBV3-1/TRBV3-2	TRBJ2-1
CASSSTVYGYTF	TRBV5-1	TRBJ1-2
CASTPDRNTGELFF	TRBV6-5	TRBJ2-2
CASSVLASGNTDTQYF	TRBV9	TRBJ2-3
CASSDHPGMNTEAFF	TRBV2	TRBJ1-1
CASSIWAGGENEQFF	TRBV19	TRBJ2-1
CASSPTLLEIANYGYTF	TRBV19	TRBJ1-2
CASSPGPQGDHNEQFF	TRBV5-1	TRBJ2-1
CASSFPGLAGAPYEQYF	TRBV7-2	TRBJ2-7
CASSRQGPDTEAFF	TRBV6-5	TRBJ1-1
CASSPGPGGWSYEQYF	TRBV18	TRBJ2-7
CAISATGTTEAFF	TRBV10-3	TRBJ1-1
CASSPWPIDTQYF	TRBV18	TRBJ2-3
CASSLDGQGNYGYTF	TRBV5-1	TRBJ1-2
CASSRTGIHGYTF	TRBV6-5	TRBJ1-2
CATSDPGVNQPQHF	TRBV24-1	TRBJ1-5
CASSQGIANTEAFF	TRBV4-1	TRBJ1-1
CASSGTSGGIGELFF	TRBV2	TRBJ2-2
CASSRGSTNTEAFF	TRBV5-1	TRBJ1-1
CSVGGTEHGTGELFF	TRBV29-1	TRBJ2-2